This T cell receptor beta chain was identified during a study of cytomegalovirus exposure and HLA in healthy donors. Amplification used 60 Vbeta primers and 13 Jbeta primers. The assay was immunoSEQ multiplex PCR, and TCRdb's table has in-frame clones only and misses some. This table has 180,000 or so clones, 76% appearing once. Sequenced material: PBMCs. This receptor was identified in a woman aged 25 to 39 in good health and CMV-seropositive.

The CDR3 DNA sequence: TGTGCCAGCAGCTTCCGCGGGGGGTTGGCAGATACGCAGTATTTT. As protein: CASSFRGGLADTQYF. The chain joins TRBV7-9 to TRBJ2-3; TRBD2 agrees at 8 bases. This CDR3 is built from 15 residues. V dropped 3 bases and J dropped 4; count of bases not matched to a gene: 6. CDR1 SEHNR and CDR2 FQNEAQ come from the germline V gene (reference sequence).